The TCR beta chain under discussion was sequenced for a study of T-cell memory formation after mild COVID-19 (TCRdb year 2021). About the study as a whole: TCR sequence clusters from the two donors were largely donor specific. The cohort comprised two young, previously healthy adult volunteers, one female and one male. T-cell clones expanding and contracting after mild COVID-19 in a couple of donors were tracked by longitudinal TCRalpha and TCRbeta repertoire sequencing. General conclusions and limits of the study: The second-wave clones that peaked on day 37 were not confirmed to be SARS-CoV-2 specific. Some responding clones were found in pre-infection memory, which suggests that pre-existing cross-reactive memory T cells took part in the SARS-CoV-2 response. Clones that contracted from day 15 to 85 showed balanced CD4/CD8 phenotypes, whereas a second wave of clones that expanded from day 15 to 37 leaned towards CD4+. The study covered only a couple of mild cases, and larger cohorts including severe cases with pre-infection samples were considered necessary. Contracting CD4+ clones turned up mainly in the CM and EM memory subsets, whereas EMRA was where CD8+ clones were enriched.

This clonotype has more than one count but fewer than ten. What antigen it recognizes has not been identified. Base-call qualities are not available, and no considerably larger clone is one nucleotide away. CDR3 length: 17 amino acids, cysteine to phenylalanine. Only the CDR3 region is kept as DNA, spanning 51 bases read in frame from base 1. The junction shows trimming of 8 bases on V and 1 base on J, and the gene matches do not reach 14 bases of it. CDR1 and CDR2 (MGHRA, YSYEKL) derive from the germline V gene. The sequencer listed for this sample is Illumina NovaSeq 6000. TCRalpha and TCRbeta cDNA libraries were constructed by 5'RACE with constant-segment primers, with sample barcodes and unique molecular identifiers being introduced. Trizol reagent was used to extract RNA from every sample. Amplification of the libraries took two PCR steps, and the second step added a second sample barcode plus Illumina TruSeq adapters. Libraries were sequenced on an Illumina NovaSeq with 2 x 150 bp paired-end reads. The original pipeline was this. With migec v1.2.7, reads were demultiplexed and then collapsed into UMI-guided consensus sequences. Using mixcr v2.1.11, UMI consensuses were aligned to TRA and TRB V and J templates and then assembled into clonotypes. A clonotype was counted as expanded or contracted only if both edgeR and NoisET called the change significant, with noise models trained on biological replicates. edgeR calls used a false discovery rate-adjusted p below 0.01 and a log2 fold-change threshold of 1. As an exploratory analysis of dynamics, PCA with hierarchical clustering was applied to max-normalized trajectories of the 1000 most abundant clonotypes. Separately sequenced CD4+ and CD8+ repertoires were used to assign a CD4 or CD8 phenotype to each responding clone. The public sequencing data were trimmed at Q25 with fastp and processed into clonotypes with MiXCR by TCRdb, which kept only in-frame beta chains. Entries that share a CDR3 protein sequence are merged under the most common genes and DNA. None of the V and J calls come from the authors' own analysis; TCRdb made them. The sample contains hundreds of thousands of distinct CDR3 sequences, roughly 18% of them found a single time. The top ten clones comprise over 9% of the sample.

Ficoll-Paque density gradient centrifugation was the method used to isolate PBMCs. The receptor's source is an adult woman who had mild COVID-19 (a few samples of this study predate the infection). The sample titles of this study are shuffled in the database, so cell type and time point are left out; the donor was told from shared clones. The chain is made from TRBV4-1 and TRBJ2-3, with 8 middle bases fitting TRBD2. The sample was PBMCs or a T cell subset sorted from them (not recorded which). The DNA sequence is given as TGCGCCAGCCGGGTCAGGACTAGCTGGGAGGGCACAGATACGCAGTATTTT. It is translated as CASRVRTSWEGTDTQYF.